These 27 T cell receptor beta chains were sequenced from one sample in a study of blood T cells in healthy people across ages. Sample-barcoded 5' priming and a J-beta primer mix drove a second PCR of about 7 to 11 cycles. A single record per CDR3 protein comes from TCRdb applying MiXCR to the 5' RACE reads. The sample holds around 900,000 distinct CDR3 sequences, 29% seen once. Source material: blood. These receptors all come from a woman aged 80 or over in good health.

In regard to this clonotype: This may stem from a read error, because a much larger clone lies one nucleotide away. V and J are TRBV12-3 or TRBV12-4 and TRBJ2-3; tentative D call: TRBD2 (6 bases). V lost 3 bases and J lost 4, with 11 bases in between. This CDR3 is 14 amino acids long. The CDR3 spells CASSFSSSADTQYF. The CDR3 DNA is TGTGCCAGCAGTTTTTCTTCTAGCGCAGATACGCAGTATTTT.

This clonotype was recorded at least ten times. The chain recombines TRBV7-2 with TRBJ2-3, with D unresolved. In germline, CDR1 is SGHTA, CDR2 FQGNSA. Trimming stripped 3 bases from V and 6 bases from J, with 13 bases between. The CDR3 has 14 amino acids. The CDR3 DNA sequence: TGTGCCAGCAGCTTCGGAGTAGCTGGGGATACGCAGTATTTT. Translating it yields CASSFGVAGDTQYF. Full variable domain (outside the CDR3, taken from reference TRBV7-2 and TRBJ2-3): GAGVSQSPSNKVTEKGKDVELRCDPISGHTALYWYRQSLGQGLEFLIYFQGNSAPDKSGLPSDRFSAERTGGSVSTLTIQRTQQEDSAVYLCASSFGVAGDTQYFGPGTRLTVL.

This clonotype was counted many times. The chain is built from TRBV7-2 and TRBJ2-5; no firm D call. This CDR3 has 14 residues. Germline values: CDR1 SGHTA, CDR2 FQGNSA. V was cut by 0 bases and J by 7 bases, with 12 bases left in between. This CDR3 reads CASSLAGRYGTQYF. DNA for the CDR3: TGTGCCAGCAGCTTAGCGGGCAGGTACGGGACCCAGTACTTC.

This clonotype was observed at least ten times. V usage is TRBV7-9 and J usage is TRBJ2-7; 9 bases map to TRBD1. The CDR3 runs 15 residues. CDR1 SEHNR and CDR2 FQNEAQ come from the germline V gene (reference sequence). J was trimmed by 0 bases and V by 5 bases; bases with no gene match: 5. The CDR3 DNA reads TGTGCCAGCAGCCTCCGGGACAGGGCCTCCTACGAGCAGTACTTC. Its protein is CASSLRDRASYEQYF.

This clonotype was seen more than once but under ten times. The chain uses TRBV20-1 and TRBJ1-2; 7 nucleotides align to TRBD1. J was trimmed by 3 bases and V by 5 bases; bases with no gene match: 3. Germline loops: CDR1 DFQATT, CDR2 SNEGSKA (reference sequence). The CDR3 runs to 12 residues. CDR3 in DNA: TGCAGTGCTTCCGGGACAGACTATGGCTACACCTTC. This codes for CSASGTDYGYTF.

Regarding this clonotype: A clone one base away is much larger, so this may be a read error. V is TRBV6-2 or TRBV6-3 and J is TRBJ2-5; 12 bases agree with TRBD2. This CDR3 has 18 residues. J was trimmed by 11 bases and V by 4 bases; bases with no gene match: 20. The V gene's germline CDR1 is MNHEY and CDR2 SVGEGT. The CDR3 DNA follows: TGTGCCAGCAGTTTTCGGGTTCCTAGCGGGGGGGCAAAGAATGAGCAGTACTTC. It encodes CASSFRVPSGGAKNEQYF.

Details on this clonotype: Since a much larger clone is just one base distant, this may be a read error. The chain uses TRBV20-1 and TRBJ2-3; D perhaps matches TRBD2 (6 bases). Looked up from germline, CDR1 is DFQATT and CDR2 is SNEGSKA (reference sequence). This CDR3 is built from 14 residues. CDR3 DNA: TGCAGTGCGTCAGGGAGGAAGGGCACAGATACGCGGTATTTT. This sequence encodes CSASGRKGTDTRYF.

Ten or more counts support this clonotype. The J gene is TRBJ1-2, the V gene TRBV7-9, with TRBD1 as a possible D gene (6 bases). The ends were cut back, 2 bases at V and 6 bases at J, with 16 bases in the middle. The CDR3 extends over 15 amino acids. CDR1 and CDR2 from the germline V gene are SEHNR and FQNEAQ (reference sequence). Here the CDR3 reads CASSLTPGEGHGYTF. The CDR3 DNA is TGTGCCAGCAGCTTAACGCCAGGGGAGGGCCATGGCTACACCTTC.

This clonotype was observed at least ten times. The chain uses TRBV7-2 and TRBJ2-5, with D perhaps matching TRBD2 (5 bases). Trimming pared 4 bases from V and 4 bases from J, leaving 13 bases between. Germline V lookup: CDR1 SGHTA, CDR2 FQGNSA. The CDR3 is 14 amino acids. The CDR3 sequence is CASSYITRRETQYF. The CDR3 coding sequence is TGTGCCAGCAGCTATATAACTAGGAGAGAGACCCAGTACTTC.

The V call is TRBV7-6, the J call TRBJ2-4; D remains ambiguous. V lost 2 bases, J lost 9 bases, and 11 bases lay in between. Per germline, CDR1 SGHVS and CDR2 FNYEAQ. This CDR3 contains 13 residues. CDR3: CASSLTLGSIQYF. DNA of the CDR3: TGTGCCAGCAGCTTAACACTTGGAAGCATTCAGTACTTC.

This clonotype was seen many times. The rearrangement joins TRBV3-1 to TRBJ2-3, with D unclear. V was cut by 2 bases and J by 4 bases, with 7 bases left in between. The CDR3 contains 13 residues. Germline lookup yields CDR1 LGHDT and CDR2 YNNKEL (reference sequence). Here the CDR3 DNA reads TGTGCCAGCAGCCAAATTGAGGCAGATACGCAGTATTTT. Protein: CASSQIEADTQYF.

In the case of this clonotype: A much larger clone sits a single nucleotide away, making a read error possible. The chain has TRBV10-2 and TRBJ2-3; no reliable D call. Trimming took off 6 bases at V and 3 bases at J, with 10 bases between the two ends. Germline-derived CDR1 and CDR2 are WSHSY and SAAADI. There are 13 residues in the CDR3. CDR3 protein: CASREVATDTQYF. The CDR3 DNA reads TGCGCCAGCAGGGAAGTAGCTACAGATACGCAGTATTTT.

This clonotype was counted between two and nine times. A read error may be the cause here, since a much bigger clone is one base away. The CDR3 is CASSLGRGLAGGASSGANVLTF. The CDR3 DNA reads TGTGCCAGCAGCTTAGGTAGAGGACTAGCGGGGGGAGCCAGCTCTGGGGCCAACGTCCTGACTTTC. The J gene is TRBJ2-6, the V gene TRBV11-2, with TRBD2 identical over 14 bases. With 1 base clipped from V and 0 bases from J, the junction kept 11 bases outside the gene matches. This CDR3 is built from 22 residues. CDR1 is SGHAT and CDR2 is FQNNGV in the germline V gene.

This clonotype has a count of ten or more. V is TRBV2 and J is TRBJ2-5, with 10 bases identical to TRBD2. Germline values: CDR1 SNHLY, CDR2 FYNNEI. The CDR3 has 16 amino acids. After removal of 10 bases from V and 5 bases from J, the junction contained 16 bases not matched to a gene. CDR3 DNA sequence: TGTGCCACCTCCGGACAGCGGGGGGGCCTCGGGGAGACCCAGTACTTC. It encodes CATSGQRGGLGETQYF. The complete variable domain, with remaining parts taken from reference TRBV2 and TRBJ2-5, reads EPEVTQTPSHQVTQMGQEVILRCVPISNHLYFYWYRQILGQKVEFLVSFYNNEISEKSEIFDDQFSVERPDGSNFTLKIRSTKLEDSAMYFCATSGQRGGLGETQYFGPGTRLLVL.

This clonotype has just one count. The rearrangement uses TRBV7-2 and TRBJ2-4; no firm D call. CDR1 is SGHTA and CDR2 is FQGNSA in the germline V gene. V was shortened by 4 bases and J by 2 bases, with 9 bases between the two germline ends. This CDR3 has 14 amino acids. The CDR3 loop is CASSYHISKNIQYF. CDR3 coding DNA: TGTGCCAGCAGCTACCACATCTCCAAAAACATTCAGTACTTC. Combining the CDR3 with reference TRBV7-2 and TRBJ2-4 gives the whole variable domain GAGVSQSPSNKVTEKGKDVELRCDPISGHTALYWYRQSLGQGLEFLIYFQGNSAPDKSGLPSDRFSAERTGGSVSTLTIQRTQQEDSAVYLCASSYHISKNIQYFGAGTRLSVL.

V is TRBV3-1 and J is TRBJ1-2; TRBD1 is a possible D gene (6 bases). Trimming cost V 2 bases and J 7 bases, with 11 bases left between them. The CDR3 runs to 13 residues. CDR1 and CDR2 from the germline V gene are LGHDT and YNNKEL (reference sequence). The CDR3 DNA is TGTGCCAGCAGCCAACGGGGGGCCTCTGGCTACACCTTC. Translated: CASSQRGASGYTF.

In this sample, this clonotype turned up many times. The chain recombines TRBV7-2 with TRBJ2-5; D uncertain. V was cut by 3 bases and J by 7 bases, with 15 bases left in between. The CDR3 sequence is 14 residues long. CDR1 SGHTA and CDR2 FQGNSA come from the germline V gene. The CDR3, as DNA: TGTGCCAGCAGCTTTAAAGGCCCCCCGGGGACCCAGTACTTC. Protein product: CASSFKGPPGTQYF.

Ten or more counts support this clonotype. The J gene is TRBJ2-3, the V gene TRBV5-4, with a possible D match to TRBD1 (6 bases). V was shortened by 0 bases and J by 0 bases, with 11 bases between the two germline ends. The CDR3 length is 16 residues. Per germline, CDR1 SGHNT and CDR2 YYREEE (reference sequence). CDR3 nucleotides: TGTGCCAGCAGCTTGGGGGGGCAGGGTAGCACAGATACGCAGTATTTT. Translated: CASSLGGQGSTDTQYF.

V is TRBV20-1 and J is TRBJ1-2, with TRBD1 matching over 10 bases. The CDR3 runs to 16 residues. Losses at the gene ends were 3 bases for V and 6 bases for J; bases not matched to a gene: 13. Germline V CDR1 and CDR2: DFQATT, SNEGSKA (reference sequence). This chain's CDR3 is CSASTRGQGILNGYTF. In DNA form, the CDR3 reads TGCAGTGCTAGTACCCGGGGACAGGGGATATTGAATGGCTACACCTTC.

The chain is built from TRBV5-1 and TRBJ2-7; 7 bases map to TRBD1. The germline V gene encodes CDR1 SGHRS and CDR2 YFSETQ. The V gene end was trimmed by 0 bases and the J gene end by 5 bases; junction bases not matched to a gene: 17. There are 18 residues in the CDR3. CDR3 in DNA: TGCGCCAGCAGCTTGGTTCCGAACAGGGGACCCCAAGACCACGAGCAGTACTTC. This sequence encodes CASSLVPNRGPQDHEQYF.

About this clonotype itself: A much larger clone differs from this one at a single base, so this may be a read error. J is TRBJ2-1 and V is TRBV20-1, with 7 bases that match TRBD2. Germline assignment: CDR1 DFQATT and CDR2 SNEGSKA (reference sequence). V lost 1 base, J lost 4 bases, and 13 bases stayed unmatched. The CDR3 runs 17 residues. CDR3 in DNA: TGCAGTGCTAGAGTCTCCCCGTGCGGGGGTAGATACAATGAGCAGTTCTTC. This codes for CSARVSPCGGRYNEQFF.

As for this clonotype: A read error may explain this, as a much larger clone is one base away. The V call is TRBV20-1, the J call TRBJ2-7; possible D gene TRBD2, 6 bases. Germline assignment: CDR1 DFQATT and CDR2 SNEGSKA (reference sequence). V lost 2 bases to trimming and J lost 7 bases, with 18 bases between them. The CDR3 is 14 amino acids. The CDR3 DNA sequence: TGCAGTGCTAGAACTCGGACTATTAGGTATGAGCAGTACTTC. It codes for CSARTRTIRYEQYF.

The chain couples TRBV20-1 to TRBJ2-7; 7 nucleotides agree with TRBD2. J was trimmed by 7 bases and V by 2 bases; bases with no gene match: 14. The V gene's germline CDR1 is DFQATT and CDR2 SNEGSKA (reference sequence). The CDR3 sequence is 15 residues long. CDR3 nucleotide sequence: TGCAGTGCTAGAAGGGGACTACTCACCTCCAATGAGCAGTACTTC. Translation: CSARRGLLTSNEQYF.

The chain combines TRBV28 with TRBJ1-2; D is unclear. CDR3 length equals 13 residues. Between the trimmed V and J ends, which lost 7 bases and 6 bases, there was a span of 15 bases. In germline, CDR1 is MDHEN, CDR2 SYDVKM. The CDR3 region has the DNA TGTGCCAGCAAAACGGACGTCGTCCATGGCTACACCTTC. Translated: CASKTDVVHGYTF.

This clonotype showed up many times. Written as DNA, the CDR3 is TGTGCCAGCAGTTTCCCTTTCGGAACTGGGGGTAATTCACCCCTCCACTTT. Translated: CASSFPFGTGGNSPLHF. The V gene is TRBV6-6, the J gene TRBJ1-6; weak D call: TRBD1 (5 bases). Per germline, CDR1 MNHNY and CDR2 SVGAGI (reference sequence). V lost 4 bases to trimming and J lost 6 bases, with 19 bases between them. This CDR3 has 17 amino acids.

This chain connects TRBV9 to TRBJ2-3, with D possibly TRBD1 on 5 matching bases. The V end lost 5 bases, the J end lost 0 bases, and 10 bases lay between the germline ends. Germline V gene sequence: CDR1 SGDLS, CDR2 YYNGEE. CDR3 length equals 14 residues. Here the CDR3 DNA reads TGTGCCAGCAGGGGGCCGGCTAGCACAGATACGCAGTATTTT. It translates to CASRGPASTDTQYF.

There are many counts of this clonotype. The V gene is TRBV5-1, the J gene TRBJ1-2; D is uncertain. V was pared by 0 bases and J by 4 bases, with 7 bases between. The CDR3 extends over 13 amino acids. Germline assignment: CDR1 SGHRS and CDR2 YFSETQ. The CDR3 DNA sequence: TGCGCCAGCAGCTTGGACGGAACCTATGGCTACACCTTC. Protein product: CASSLDGTYGYTF.